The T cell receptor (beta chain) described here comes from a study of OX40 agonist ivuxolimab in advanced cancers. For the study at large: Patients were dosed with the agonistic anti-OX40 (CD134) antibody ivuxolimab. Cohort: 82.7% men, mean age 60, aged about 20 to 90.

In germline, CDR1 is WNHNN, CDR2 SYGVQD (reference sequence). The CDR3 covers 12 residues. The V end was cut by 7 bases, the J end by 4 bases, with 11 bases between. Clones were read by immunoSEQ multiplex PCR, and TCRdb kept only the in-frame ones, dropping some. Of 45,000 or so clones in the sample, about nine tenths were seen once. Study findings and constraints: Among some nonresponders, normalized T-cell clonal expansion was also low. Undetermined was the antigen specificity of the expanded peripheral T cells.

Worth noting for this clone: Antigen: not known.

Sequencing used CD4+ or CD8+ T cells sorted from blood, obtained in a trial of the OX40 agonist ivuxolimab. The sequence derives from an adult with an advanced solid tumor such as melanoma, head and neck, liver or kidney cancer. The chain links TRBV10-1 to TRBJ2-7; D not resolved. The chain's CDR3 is CASNPTVYEQYF. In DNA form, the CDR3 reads TGCGCCAGCAACCCGACGGTTTACGAGCAGTACTTC.